Presented here are 17 T cell receptor beta chains from one specimen sequenced in a study of radiotherapy plus CTLA-4 blockade in lung cancer. This table comes from immunoSEQ multiplex PCR, and its TCRdb copy is limited to in-frame clones, with some not included. This table has 53,000 or so clones, around nine tenths appearing once. The specimen comprised peripheral blood, sampled from a patient treated with radiotherapy plus ipilimumab. The source of these receptors is a human donor with non-small cell lung cancer whose response to radiotherapy plus ipilimumab could not be evaluated.

The chain employs TRBV15 and TRBJ1-4; 8 nucleotides agree with TRBD1. The junction had 6 bases not matched to a gene; V was cut back by 7 bases and J by 8 bases. The V gene's germline CDR1 is LNHNV and CDR2 YYDKDF (reference sequence). The CDR3 has 13 residues. The CDR3 bases are TGTGCCACCACTCAGGGGGCAGGAGAAAAACTGTTTTTT. Its translation: CATTQGAGEKLFF.

This clone came up once. The V call is TRBV7-2, the J call TRBJ2-2; possibly TRBD2 for D (6 bases). Germline V gives CDR1 SGHTA, CDR2 FQGNSA. The CDR3 length is 14 residues. Trimming cost V 11 bases and J 0 bases, with 13 bases left between them. The CDR3 DNA reads as TGTGCCGGGGGAGCGGGCTCGAACACCGGGGAGCTGTTTTTT. Residues: CAGGAGSNTGELFF.

This rearrangement joins TRBV5-4 to TRBJ1-2, with 7 bases fitting TRBD1. The V and J ends lost 7 bases and 2 bases, in that order; junction bases with no gene match: 8. CDR1 and CDR2 (germline): SGHNT, YYREEE (reference sequence). The CDR3 contains 14 residues. CDR3 residues: CASGGTDANYGYTF. The CDR3, as DNA: TGTGCCAGCGGCGGGACAGATGCGAACTATGGCTACACCTTC.

J is TRBJ1-2 and V is TRBV9, with a possible D match to TRBD1 (6 bases). Trimming pared 0 bases from V and 4 bases from J, leaving 13 bases between. The CDR3 length is 15 residues. Per germline, CDR1 SGDLS and CDR2 YYNGEE. CDR3 sequence (DNA): TGTGCCAGCAGCGTAGGTGAACAGGGCGTCTATGGCTACACCTTC. It translates to CASSVGEQGVYGYTF.

The CDR3 here is CASSVGGTYEQYF. As DNA, the CDR3 is TGCGCCAGCAGTGTGGGGGGTACCTACGAGCAGTACTTC. This chain joins TRBV10-1 and TRBJ2-7, with D tentatively TRBD2 (6 bases). The CDR3 is made up of 13 amino acids. From germline, CDR1 is WNHNN and CDR2 SYGVQD (reference sequence). Trimming left V 4 bases short and J 2 bases short, with 9 bases between.

The chain combines TRBV2 with TRBJ2-2, with 10 nucleotides matching TRBD2. Trimming at V came to 6 bases and at J to 1 base, leaving 5 bases not matched to a gene. The CDR3 totals 16 residues. Germline CDR1 is SNHLY and CDR2 is FYNNEI. CDR3 DNA: TGTGCCAGCAGCCTAACTAGCGGGATGAACACCGGGGAGCTGTTTTTT. Translation gives CASSLTSGMNTGELFF.

The genes are TRBV29-1 and TRBJ1-5, with TRBD1 identical over 11 bases. The V gene end was trimmed by 6 bases and the J gene end by 2 bases; junction bases not matched to a gene: 9. Germline V lookup: CDR1 SQVTM, CDR2 ANQGSEA. The CDR3 length is 16 residues. The CDR3 DNA is TGCAGCGTAGCCGGGACAGGGGGACTTGGCAATCAGCCCCAGCATTTT. Its translation is CSVAGTGGLGNQPQHF.

As for this clone: Other DNA sequences in this sample translate to the same CDR3. This sequence joins TRBV5-8 and TRBJ2-3; 16 bases match TRBD2. This CDR3 spans 17 amino acids. V was pared by 3 bases and J by 1 base, with 2 bases of the junction left unmatched. Germline V gene lookup returns CDR1 SGHTS and CDR2 YDEGEE. CDR3 loop: CASSSGTSGGGTDTQYF. In DNA, the CDR3 is TGTGCCAGCAGCTCCGGGACTAGCGGGGGGGGCACAGATACGCAGTATTTT. Combining the CDR3 with reference TRBV5-8 and TRBJ2-3 gives the whole variable domain EAGVTQSPTHLIKTRGQQATLRCSPISGHTSVYWYQQALGLGLQFLLWYDEGEERNRGNFPPRFSGRQFPNYSSELNVNALELEDSALYLCASSSGTSGGGTDTQYFGPGTRLTVL.

This chain links TRBV29-1 with TRBJ1-5; 9 bases map to TRBD1. Losses at the gene ends were 4 bases for V and 4 bases for J; bases not matched to a gene: 2. Per germline, CDR1 SQVTM and CDR2 ANQGSEA. The CDR3 has 13 amino acids. The CDR3 region is CSVGQGGNQPQHF. The CDR3 region has the DNA TGCAGCGTTGGACAGGGGGGAAATCAGCCCCAGCATTTT.

This chain connects TRBV6-1 to TRBJ2-1; 7 bases map to TRBD2. The CDR3 runs 15 residues. V shed 3 bases and J 10 bases; nucleotides not matched to a gene: 12. Germline loops: CDR1 MNHNS, CDR2 SASEGT. The CDR3 reads CASSESGGSGREQFF. In nucleotides, the CDR3 is TGTGCCAGCAGTGAGTCAGGCGGGAGTGGTAGGGAGCAGTTCTTC.

The chain has TRBV9 and TRBJ2-1, with D perhaps matching TRBD2 (6 bases). The CDR3 has 18 amino acids. V was cut by 3 bases and J by 2 bases, with 21 bases left in between. CDR1 SGDLS and CDR2 YYNGEE come from the germline V gene. The CDR3 sequence: CASSGERIGTLTYNEQFF. CDR3 nucleotide sequence: TGTGCCAGCAGCGGAGAAAGGATCGGGACTTTGACCTACAATGAGCAGTTCTTC.

This sequence joins TRBV7-5 and TRBJ2-7; TRBD2 is taken as the D call from the table, unchecked against the DNA. TRBV7-5 is reported as a pseudogene. The CDR3 runs 16 residues. The CDR3, as DNA: TGTGCCAGAAGCTTAGCCGGCGGCCTGTTAGACTACGAGCAGTACTTC. Its translation is CARSLAGGLLDYEQYF.

V usage is TRBV7-2 and J usage is TRBJ2-3, with unresolved D. Germline assignment: CDR1 SGHTA and CDR2 FQGNSA. The CDR3 is 14 amino acids. V was cut by 2 bases and J by 2 bases, with 8 bases left in between. CDR3 nucleotide sequence: TGTGCCAGCAGCTTATCGACATCCACAGATACGCAGTATTTT. Protein product: CASSLSTSTDTQYF. The whole variable domain, remainder taken from reference TRBV7-2 and TRBJ2-3, is GAGVSQSPSNKVTEKGKDVELRCDPISGHTALYWYRQSLGQGLEFLIYFQGNSAPDKSGLPSDRFSAERTGGSVSTLTIQRTQQEDSAVYLCASSLSTSTDTQYFGPGTRLTVL.

V usage is TRBV25-1 and J usage is TRBJ1-2; no definite D call. The CDR3 contains 15 residues. Trimming cost V 2 bases and J 6 bases, with 16 bases left between them. Germline lookup yields CDR1 MGHDK and CDR2 SYGVNS. DNA of the CDR3: TGTGCCAGCAGTGAAGAGCATGCGGGGAACCATGGCTACACCTTC. As protein: CASSEEHAGNHGYTF.

The rearrangement links TRBV4-1 to TRBJ1-4; the match to TRBD1 covers 7 bases. Trimming took 5 bases from V and 0 from J; bases not matched to a gene: 3. This CDR3 has 15 amino acids. Per the germline V gene, CDR1 is MGHRA and CDR2 is YSYEKL. CDR3 DNA: TGCGCCAGCAGCGTGCAGGGGGCAACTAATGAAAAACTGTTTTTT. It specifies CASSVQGATNEKLFF.

V is TRBV18 and J is TRBJ2-7; perhaps TRBD1 as D (5 bases). The CDR3 has 14 residues. V shed 5 bases and J shed 2 bases, with 13 bases lying between them. The V gene's germline CDR1 is KGHSH and CDR2 LQKENI. CDR3 coding DNA: TGTGCCAGCTCAAGCAGGGCCATACCCTACGAGCAGTACTTC. Protein sequence: CASSSRAIPYEQYF.

The chain links TRBV25-1 to TRBJ2-7; D is possibly TRBD1 (6 bases). The germline V gene encodes CDR1 MGHDK and CDR2 SYGVNS. Trimming took off 3 bases at V and 4 bases at J, with 13 bases between the two ends. There are 14 residues in the CDR3. The CDR3 DNA reads as TGTGCCAGCAGTGATTCCAGGGGTGAATACGAGCAGTACTTC. As protein: CASSDSRGEYEQYF.